This TCR beta chain was sequenced for a study of shared clonotypes between healthy human individuals. Across the study: Those who served as donors were a couple of women and three men between the ages of 18 and 49.

Naive CD8 cells were CD45RO-negative, positively selected for CCR7, excluding terminally differentiated effector memory CD45RA+ cells. Repertoires were generated with immunoSEQ multiplex PCR, while TCRdb's copy carries only in-frame clones and drops some. The repertoire holds hundreds of thousands of clones, about 95% seen once, with 0.11% in the top ten. Germline CDR1 reads SGHNT; CDR2 reads YYREEE (reference sequence). The CDR3 spans 16 residues. The V gene end was trimmed by 3 bases and the J gene end by 3 bases; junction bases not matched to a gene: 11. This chain connects TRBV5-4 to TRBJ2-7, with TRBD1 matching 8 bases. What was sequenced was naive CD8+ T cells sorted from blood. This TCR derives from a woman aged 30 to 39 in good health. CDR3 protein: CASSYGQGRLLYEQYF. For the CDR3, the DNA is TGTGCCAGCAGCTACGGACAGGGACGTCTACTCTACGAGCAGTACTTC.